This T cell receptor (beta chain) was identified during a study of blood T cells in healthy people across ages. Study outcomes and limitations: Considered underestimates were the diversity estimates obtained from one million T cells.

It was with a sample-barcoded 5' primer and a J-beta primer mix that a second PCR of about 6 to 12 cycles was run. TCRdb itself ran the 5' RACE reads through MiXCR, one entry per CDR3 protein. The sample carries about 720,000 distinct CDR3 sequences, just under 25% recorded once. Germline-derived CDR1 and CDR2 are LGHNA and YSLEER. The CDR3 has 16 residues. This clonotype came up a few times. Antigen specificity is unknown. At one end the junction does not follow the germline gene, possibly because of a read error. This same sample was also part of a study on T cells of mothers and their children. That source adds: Sequencing got over 8 million TCR beta CDR3 reads from each mother and around 3.1 million from each child.

This clonotype was sampled from a boy aged 5-17 years in good health. Sequenced sample: blood. The chain combines TRBV4-3 with TRBJ1-4; TRBD1 might be the D (5 bases). CDR3 in amino acids: CASSREPRTTNEKLFF. The CDR3 DNA sequence: TGCGCCAGCAGCCGTGAACCGAGGACAACTAATGAAAAATTGTTTTTT.